A single sample is the source of the 6 T cell receptor beta chains below, sequenced in a study of CD8+ T cells in alopecia areata (dated 2018 in TCRdb). What this sample's time point label stands for: about four weeks on oral tofacitinib. The treatment or condition tag for this specimen amounts to: oral pan-JAK inhibitor, 5-10 mg twice daily. Library method: the immunoSEQ multiplex PCR assay. RNA was extracted from all samples and reverse transcribed into cDNA as template for TCR sequencing. This is the immuneACCESS table as TCRdb keeps it, with only in-frame sequences that have V and J called. A part of the clones is gone; compared with another copy, unresolved V genes explain less than half, and the rest is unexplained. Here the sample has over 150,000 clones; about 60% occur a single time. The top ten clonotypes cover less than 4% of the sample. Here the sequenced sample was CD4+ T cells sorted from blood, taken at week 4, from a patient treated with tofacitinib. These receptor sequences come from a human donor with alopecia areata.

V is TRBV29-1 and J is TRBJ2-1; TRBD2 matches at 8 bases. This CDR3 comprises 11 residues. In germline, CDR1 is SQVTM, CDR2 ANQGSEA. V lost 7 bases and J lost 7; bases outside the gene matches: 3. The CDR3 DNA follows: TGCAGCGGGGGACTAGTAAATGAGCAGTTCTTC. Encoded protein: CSGGLVNEQFF.

The V and J genes are TRBV6-5 and TRBJ2-2; D ambiguous. The germline V and J ends were trimmed by 5 bases and 7 bases, with 11 bases remaining between them. The CDR3 loop spans 13 amino acids. Germline-derived CDR1 and CDR2 are MNHEY and SVGAGI. The CDR3 nucleotides are TGTGCCAGCAGTCGCCGAGTGGACGGGGAGCTGTTTTTT. Translation gives CASSRRVDGELFF.

The chain joins TRBV4-1 to TRBJ2-2; D tentatively reads TRBD1 or TRBD2 (5 bases each). The CDR3 totals 16 residues. CDR1 is MGHRA and CDR2 is YSYEKL in the germline V gene. Trimming removed 5 bases from V and 1 base from J, with 14 bases in between. CDR3 DNA sequence: TGCGCCAGCAGCTCCCCCGGGGCCAGGAACACCGGGGAGCTGTTTTTT. As protein: CASSSPGARNTGELFF.

The rearrangement joins TRBV30 to TRBJ1-4; D possibly corresponds to TRBD1 (5 bases). Trimming took 1 base from V and 2 from J, leaving 14 bases between them. CDR1 is GTSNPN and CDR2 is SVGIG in the germline V gene (reference sequence). The CDR3 length is 16 residues. Written as DNA, the CDR3 is TGTGCCTGGAGTGGGGCAGGGCGGCCGACTAATGAAAAACTGTTTTTT. Encoded protein: CAWSGAGRPTNEKLFF.

Of note for this clone: This CDR3 is also generated by other DNA sequences in the sample. The CDR3 loop is CAWSRQLNTGELFF. The DNA of the CDR3 is TGTGCCTGGAGCCGACAGCTAAACACCGGGGAGCTGTTTTTT. The chain couples TRBV30 to TRBJ2-2; TRBD1 is a possible D gene (5 bases). This CDR3 spans 14 amino acids. Looked up from germline, CDR1 is GTSNPN and CDR2 is SVGIG (reference sequence). V was trimmed by 3 bases and J by 2 bases, leaving 10 bases between them.

The V and J genes are TRBV25-1 and TRBJ1-2; D is possibly TRBD1 (5 bases). Between the trimmed V and J ends, which lost 1 base and 2 bases, there was a span of 11 bases. The CDR3 covers 15 residues. Germline CDR1 and CDR2: MGHDK and SYGVNS. CDR3 in amino acids: CASSELKGVNYGYTF. The CDR3, as DNA: TGTGCCAGCAGTGAATTGAAAGGGGTAAACTATGGCTACACCTTC.